The 7 T cell receptor beta chains listed next were all sequenced from one sample in a study of CD8 T cells in Susac syndrome. After extraction with the RNeasy kit, roughly 0.45 to 1 ug of the RNA was reverse transcribed using random hexamers. TCRdb redid the calling of the immunoSEQ multiplex PCR reads with MiXCR, one entry per CDR3 protein. The table lists roughly 170,000 distinct CDR3 sequences, approximately 93% of them singletons. Sequencing was done on a sample of CD4+ T cells from PBMCs. The receptors come from a human donor with multiple sclerosis.

The chain is built from TRBV4-1 and TRBJ2-5; TRBD1 might be the D (5 bases). Trimming shortened V by 4 bases and J by 4 bases, and 16 bases separated the two germline ends. The CDR3 consists of 15 residues. Germline V gene lookup returns CDR1 MGHRA and CDR2 YSYEKL. The CDR3, as DNA: TGCGCCAGCAGCCTCCAAACAGGTTCGGGAGAGACCCAGTACTTC. This gives the protein CASSLQTGSGETQYF.

This rearrangement joins TRBV19 to TRBJ1-1; tentative D call: TRBD1 (6 bases). Germline V lookup: CDR1 LNHDA, CDR2 SQIVND (reference sequence). Trimming removed 6 bases at V and 1 base at J, with 12 bases between. The CDR3 runs 14 residues. The CDR3 DNA sequence: TGTGCCAGTAGGGGCAGGGGCCAGAACACTGAAGCTTTCTTT. It yields the protein CASRGRGQNTEAFF.

The chain couples TRBV12-3 or TRBV12-4 to TRBJ2-7, with 8 positions matching TRBD2. The CDR3 spans 15 residues. Trimming cost V 1 base and J 0 bases; bases outside gene matches: 2. As DNA, the CDR3 is TGTGCCAGCAGTTTAGAACTAGCGGCCTCCTACGAGCAGTACTTC. It codes for CASSLELAASYEQYF.

The gene calls are TRBV12-3 or TRBV12-4 and TRBJ1-2; D ambiguous. Trimming left V 2 bases short and J 8 bases short, with 18 bases between. The CDR3 runs 15 residues. The CDR3 is CASSLIAPTREGYTF. DNA of the CDR3: TGTGCCAGCAGTTTAATTGCGCCGACACGCGAGGGCTACACCTTC.

The chain couples TRBV2 to TRBJ2-5; D not resolved. This CDR3 comprises 12 residues. CDR1 is SNHLY, CDR2 FYNNEI, per germline. Trimming removed 3 bases from V and 5 bases from J, with 7 bases in between. The CDR3 DNA reads TGTGCCAGCAGTGAGCGGCGGGAGACCCAGTACTTC. Amino acids: CASSERRETQYF.

The chain couples TRBV29-1 to TRBJ1-3; weak D call: TRBD1 (5 bases). This CDR3 is 13 amino acids long. Germline CDR1 and CDR2: SQVTM and ANQGSEA. V was shortened by 5 bases and J by 3 bases, with 11 bases between the two germline ends. The CDR3 DNA is TGCAGCGTTCGTGGGGGTGGTGGAAACACCATATATTTT. Protein product: CSVRGGGGNTIYF.

The chain combines TRBV29-1 with TRBJ1-2; D possibly corresponds to TRBD1 (5 bases). The CDR3 loop spans 11 amino acids. Trimming pared 4 bases from V and 4 bases from J, leaving 7 bases between. CDR1 SQVTM and CDR2 ANQGSEA come from the germline V gene. The chain's CDR3 is CSVGGGYGYTF. The CDR3 DNA is TGCAGCGTTGGCGGGGGCTATGGCTACACCTTC.